The sequence of this T cell receptor (beta chain) was determined in a study of blood T cells in healthy people across ages. General observations from the study: TCR beta diversity, measured per million T cells, fell in a roughly linear way with age. Donor CMV status, an unknown factor, possibly confounded changes in expanded clonotypes.

Primed by a sample-barcoded 5' primer and a J-beta primer mix, a second PCR proceeded for about 6 to 11 cycles. In TCRdb, the 5' RACE reads were re-called with MiXCR into one record per CDR3 protein. The repertoire holds about 1.8 million distinct CDR3 sequences, with about 50% as singletons. V lost 3 bases and J lost 6; bases outside the gene matches: 6. The length of the CDR3 is 16 residues. Looked up from germline, CDR1 is MDHEN and CDR2 is SYDVKM. Per-sample yields of isolated PBMCs were at least 6 million. This clonotype has a handful of counts. Antigen specificity is unknown. The rearrangement links TRBV28 to TRBJ2-1; 12 positions agree with TRBD2. This receptor was obtained from a woman in her thirties or forties in good health. Source material: blood. As DNA, the CDR3 is TGTGCCAGCAGTTTCTCTAGCGGGGGGGCCCCCAATGAGCAGTTCTTC. The encoded protein is CASSFSSGGAPNEQFF.